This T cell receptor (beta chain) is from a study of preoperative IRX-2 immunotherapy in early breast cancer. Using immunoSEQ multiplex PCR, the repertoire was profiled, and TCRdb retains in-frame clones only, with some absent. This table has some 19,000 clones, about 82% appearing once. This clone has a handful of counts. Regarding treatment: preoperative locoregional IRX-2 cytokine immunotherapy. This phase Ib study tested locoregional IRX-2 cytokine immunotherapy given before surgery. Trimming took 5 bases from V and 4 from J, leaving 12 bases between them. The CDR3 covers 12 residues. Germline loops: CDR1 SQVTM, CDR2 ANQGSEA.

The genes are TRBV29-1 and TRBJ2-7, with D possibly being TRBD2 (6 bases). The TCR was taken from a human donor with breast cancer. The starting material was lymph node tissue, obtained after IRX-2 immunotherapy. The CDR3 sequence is CSVNDGGYEQYF. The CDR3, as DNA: TGCAGCGTTAATGATGGGGGGTACGAGCAGTACTTC.